A selection of T cell receptor beta chains follows, all from one sample in a study of cytomegalovirus exposure and HLA in healthy donors. Method: immunoSEQ multiplex PCR; TCRdb's copy keeps in-frame clones and lacks some. The data contain under 200,000 clones, 77% of them seen just once; the ten biggest clones take up roughly 2.8%. The sample was PBMCs. The origin of the receptors is a woman in her 40s in good health and CMV-seropositive. Each CDR3 is given without its conserved first and last residue. Each record gives: CDR3 protein, J gene, V gene.

ASSTRQVSGELF TRBJ2-2 TRBV7-9
ASSVGTGLYEQY TRBJ2-7 TRBV9
AWNPGQGFDEQY TRBJ2-7 TRBV30
ASSLGGGGTNTEAF TRBJ1-1 TRBV7-2
ASSPGQGREKLF TRBJ1-4 TRBV5-1
ASTSGTMIQTQY TRBJ2-5 TRBV5-8
ASSVGTASYNEQF TRBJ2-1 TRBV9
ASSSGLASNTGELF TRBJ2-2 TRBV7-2
ASSFPLAGAPYNEQF TRBJ2-1 TRBV28
ASSLMPGTGLADGYT TRBJ1-2 TRBV5-8
ASSAGFDYGYT TRBJ1-2 TRBV10-1
ASSQDPQSNSPLH TRBJ1-6 TRBV4-3
ASTGTPQGHEQY TRBJ2-7 TRBV5-1
ASGGATDTQY TRBJ2-3 TRBV10-2
ASREGQDEQY TRBJ2-7 TRBV5-4
ASSSASANEKLF TRBJ1-4 TRBV19
ASSLFGRLGRLGGRQY TRBJ2-7 TRBV27
ASSITPELYGYT TRBJ1-2 TRBV19
AWSVRLRETQY TRBJ2-5 TRBV30
AWRGTRYTEAF TRBJ1-1 TRBV30
SVGRGRLETQY TRBJ2-5 TRBV29-1
ASSQRGSGVAGGYEQY TRBJ2-7 TRBV4-1
AISEGESQTQY TRBJ2-5 TRBV10-3
SVEVQGHVHEQY TRBJ2-7 TRBV29-1
ASSSTGGYSPLH TRBJ1-6 TRBV7-6
ASSRGGTNTGELF TRBJ2-2 TRBV7-2
ASSEFGRTGGPYEQY TRBJ2-7 TRBV10-2
ASSFSTGLAGAYEQY TRBJ2-7 TRBV19
ASSLGRVDEQY TRBJ2-7 TRBV5-6
ASSIDNRRETQY TRBJ2-5 TRBV19
ASKWQGADYGYT TRBJ1-2 TRBV6-1
ASRPGGRGADTQY TRBJ2-3 TRBV5-1
ASSPLRGSRTDTQY TRBJ2-3 TRBV28
ASSSYGGKYGYT TRBJ1-2 TRBV6-5
ASSATGGGVDEQY TRBJ2-7 TRBV10-2
ASSAQNRGMNTEAF TRBJ1-1 TRBV5-1
ASSQEADYQPQH TRBJ1-5 TRBV4-2
ATSSPTGLGVTQY TRBJ2-3 TRBV15
ASSLITGTDGYT TRBJ1-2 TRBV11-2
ASSAGLAGGLDTQY TRBJ2-3 TRBV19
ASSLVGTSYNEQF TRBJ2-1 TRBV7-2
AWGVLAASGELF TRBJ2-2 TRBV30
ASSIEFLRQGSSPLH TRBJ1-6 TRBV19
ASSPPSIQETQY TRBJ2-5 TRBV18
ASSPASSYNEQF TRBJ2-1 TRBV5-1
ASSLRLERATGELF TRBJ2-2 TRBV11-3